This TCR beta chain was sequenced in a study of blood T cell repertoires in COVID-19. Background on the study: Samples of COVID-19 (acute and convalescent) were obtained from the United States, Italy and Spain. Sample material is recorded as cDNA or gDNA derived from T cells, B-cell-depleted T cells, or PBMCs.

V trimming: 0 bases; J trimming: 4 bases; junction bases outside the gene matches: 3. Germline V gene sequence: CDR1 LGHNA, CDR2 YSLEER. There are 14 residues in the CDR3. Authors' data handling: For nucleated cells, counts were estimated from reference gene primer amplification. The assay was immunoSEQ multiplex PCR, and TCRdb's table has in-frame clones only and misses some. D and trimming come from the DNA, and the V and J calls and clone size come from that table. Of 310,000 or so clones listed, 80% to 90% are singletons. The TCR was taken from a woman in her forties or fifties with acute or convalescent COVID-19. The genes are TRBV4-3 and TRBJ2-7, with TRBD1 matching over 7 bases. Material for sequencing was peripheral blood. CDR3: CASSQDKGAYEQYF. The CDR3 nucleotides are TGCGCCAGCAGCCAAGACAAGGGGGCATACGAGCAGTACTTC.